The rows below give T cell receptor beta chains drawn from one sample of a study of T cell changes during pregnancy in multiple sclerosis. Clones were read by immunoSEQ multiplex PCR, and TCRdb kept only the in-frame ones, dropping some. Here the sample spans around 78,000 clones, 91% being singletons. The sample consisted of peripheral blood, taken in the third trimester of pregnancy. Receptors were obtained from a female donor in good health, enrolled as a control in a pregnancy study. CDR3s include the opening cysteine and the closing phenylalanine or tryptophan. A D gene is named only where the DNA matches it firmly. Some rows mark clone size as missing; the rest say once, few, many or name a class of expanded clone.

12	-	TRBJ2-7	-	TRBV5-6	TGTGCCAGCAGCTTGGCACAGACCCGAACGTACTTC	CASSLAQTRTYF
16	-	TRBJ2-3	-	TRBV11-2	TGTGCCAGCAGCTTAGAGGGCGGGGCCCCTCGGGATACGCAGTATTTT	CASSLEGGAPRDTQYF
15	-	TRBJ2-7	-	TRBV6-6	TGTGCCAGCAGTACCCCCCTAGCGATCGTCTACGAGCAGTACTTC	CASSTPLAIVYEQYF
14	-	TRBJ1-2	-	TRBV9	TGTGCCAGCAGCCCCCGGAGGGGCCGAGAAGGCTACACCTTC	CASSPRRGREGYTF
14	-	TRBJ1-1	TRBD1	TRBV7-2	TGTGCCAGCAGCTTGGGGACAGGGGCCACTGAAGCTTTCTTT	CASSLGTGATEAFF
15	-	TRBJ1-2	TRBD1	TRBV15	TGTGCCACCAGAAGGGACAGGGCCGTTTTCGGAGGCTACACCTTC	CATRRDRAVFGGYTF
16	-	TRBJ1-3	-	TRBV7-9	TGTGCCAGCAGCAGAGACACAATCCGCTCTGGAAACACCATATATTTT	CASSRDTIRSGNTIYF
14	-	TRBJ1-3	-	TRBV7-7	TGTGCTAGCAGCTTAGGACTCTCTGGAAACACCATATATTTT	CASSLGLSGNTIYF
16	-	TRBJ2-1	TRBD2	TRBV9	TGTGCCAGCAGCCCGCCGGGACTAGATAGGGAGAATGAGCAGTTCTTC	CASSPPGLDRENEQFF
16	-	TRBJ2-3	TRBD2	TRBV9	TGTGCCAGCAGCTTCCTGGACCAAGCGGGGGTAGATACGCAGTATTTT	CASSFLDQAGVDTQYF
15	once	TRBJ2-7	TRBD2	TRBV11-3	TGTGCCAGCAGCTCCTCTTTCGCTAGCGGGAGCGAGCAGTACTTC	CASSSSFASGSEQYF
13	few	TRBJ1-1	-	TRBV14	TGTGCCAGCAGTTTCACACTGAACACTGAAGCTTTCTTT	CASSFTLNTEAFF
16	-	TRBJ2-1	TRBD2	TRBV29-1	TGCAGCGTTAGGGGGGGACTAGCGGAAGCGCACAATGAGCAGTTCTTC	CSVRGGLAEAHNEQFF
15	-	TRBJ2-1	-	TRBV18	TGTGCCAGCTCATACCAGGGAGGACTTGGGAATGAGCAGTTCTTC	CASSYQGGLGNEQFF
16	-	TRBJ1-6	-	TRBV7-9	TGTGCCAGCAGCTTAGAGGTGGGGGGAGGCCGTTCACCCCTCCACTTT	CASSLEVGGGRSPLHF
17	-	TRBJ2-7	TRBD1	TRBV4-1	TGCGCCAGTCGGGATTTCTACGCGGGACAGGGGGTTAGGGAGCAGTACTTC	CASRDFYAGQGVREQYF
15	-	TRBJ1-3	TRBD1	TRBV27	TGTGCCAGCATGAGATCAGGGGGCAGGGGAAACACCATATATTTT	CASMRSGGRGNTIYF
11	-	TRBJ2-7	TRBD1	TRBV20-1	TGCAGTGCTGGGGACAGGGCTGGGGCATTATTC	CSAGDRAGALF
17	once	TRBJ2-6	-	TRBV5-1	TGCGTCAGCAGCGAGGGGACACAGAGCTCTGGGGCCAACGTCCTGACTTTC	CVSSEGTQSSGANVLTF
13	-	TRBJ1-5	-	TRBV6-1	TGTGCCAGCAGTGAAGTCTTGAGACAGCCCCAGCATTTT	CASSEVLRQPQHF
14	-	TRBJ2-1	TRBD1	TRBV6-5	TGTGCCAGCAGCCCGACAGGGCCAAATCCTGAGCAGTTCTTC	CASSPTGPNPEQFF
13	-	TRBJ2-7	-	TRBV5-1	TGCGCCAGCGGATCCGGGGTCTCCTACGAGCAGTACTTC	CASGSGVSYEQYF
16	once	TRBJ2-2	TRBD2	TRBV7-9	TGTGCCAGCAGCTTAGTAGGGCGGGAGAAGACCGGGGAGCTGTTTTTT	CASSLVGREKTGELFF
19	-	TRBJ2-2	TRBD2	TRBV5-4	TGTGCCAGCAGCTCGCCGGGACTAGCGGGAGGGTCGGCCACCGGGGAGCTGTTTTTT	CASSSPGLAGGSATGELFF
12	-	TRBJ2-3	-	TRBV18	TGTGCCAGCTCCCTCGGGTCAGATACGCAGTATTTT	CASSLGSDTQYF
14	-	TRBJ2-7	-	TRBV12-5	TGTGCTAGTGGTTTGGTACGTAACGGTTACGAGCAGTACTTC	CASGLVRNGYEQYF
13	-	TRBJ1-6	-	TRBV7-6	TGTGCCAGCAGCCTGAGGGGGAATTCACCCCTCCACTTT	CASSLRGNSPLHF
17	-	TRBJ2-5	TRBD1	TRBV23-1	TGCGCCAGCAGTCAGCGTCACAGGGGGACCACGACGGAGACCCAGTACTTC	CASSQRHRGTTTETQYF
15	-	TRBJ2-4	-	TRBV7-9	TGTGCCAGCAGCTCGACAACAGGATGGGGTACCATTCAGTACTTC	CASSSTTGWGTIQYF
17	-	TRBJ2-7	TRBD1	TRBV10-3	TGTGCCATCAGTGACTCGTTGGGGACAGGAGGGTCCTACGAGCAGTACTTC	CAISDSLGTGGSYEQYF
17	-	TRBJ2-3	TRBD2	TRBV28	TGTGCCAGCAGTTTCCTATACGGGAGGGGAGAGGCAGATACGCAGTATTTT	CASSFLYGRGEADTQYF
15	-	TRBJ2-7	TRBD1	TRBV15	TGTGCCACCAGCAGAGCCCCGGGACAGGATTACGAGCAGTACTTC	CATSRAPGQDYEQYF
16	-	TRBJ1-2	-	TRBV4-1	TGCGCCAGCAGCCAAGATGAGGAGGGTTCGGGTTATGGCTACACCTTC	CASSQDEEGSGYGYTF
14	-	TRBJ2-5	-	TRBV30	TGTGCCTGGACACGGTGGGGCAGGGGAGAGACCCAGTACTTC	CAWTRWGRGETQYF
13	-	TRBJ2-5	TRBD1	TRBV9	TGTGCCAGCAGCTCGGGACAGGGTGAGACCCAGTACTTC	CASSSGQGETQYF
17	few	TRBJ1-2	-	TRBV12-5	TGTGCTAGTGGTTTGCCGCGGCGGGAACACGGACCCTATGGCTACACCTTC	CASGLPRREHGPYGYTF
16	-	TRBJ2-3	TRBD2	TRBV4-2	TGTGCCAGCAGCCAAGTCTCTAGCGGGGGTCGAGATACGCAGTATTTT	CASSQVSSGGRDTQYF
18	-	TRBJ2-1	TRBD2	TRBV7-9	TGTGCCAGCAGCCAAAGGACTAGCGGGAGCCCGAGCTACAATGAGCAGTTCTTC	CASSQRTSGSPSYNEQFF
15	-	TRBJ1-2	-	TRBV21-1	TGTGCCAGCAGCAAAGATAAAGAAGAGAGGTACGGCTACACCTTC	CASSKDKEERYGYTF
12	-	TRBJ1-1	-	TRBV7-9	TGTGCCAGCAGCTTCAGTCTCACTGAAGCTTTCTTT	CASSFSLTEAFF
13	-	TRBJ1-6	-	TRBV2	TGTGCCAGCCTCAGGGTTGCTAATTCACCCCTCCACTTT	CASLRVANSPLHF
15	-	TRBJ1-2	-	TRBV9	TGTGCCAGCAGCGTAGATAGCAGGGTGGACTATGGCTACACCTTC	CASSVDSRVDYGYTF
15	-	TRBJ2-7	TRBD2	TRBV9	TGTGCCAGCAGCGTAGCACCTAGCGGCAACTACGAGCAGTACTTC	CASSVAPSGNYEQYF
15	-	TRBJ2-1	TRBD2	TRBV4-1	TGCGCCAGCAGCCCTAGGGGCGGGGGGGCTTATGAGCAGTTCTTC	CASSPRGGGAYEQFF
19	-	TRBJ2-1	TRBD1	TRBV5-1	TGCGCCAGCAGCTTTACAGGGAACAGGGGCCTCTATACCTACAATGAGCAGTTCTTC	CASSFTGNRGLYTYNEQFF
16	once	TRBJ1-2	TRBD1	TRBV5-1	TGCGCCAGCTGGACAGAAGGGACAGCGGGTAACTATGGCTACACCTTC	CASWTEGTAGNYGYTF
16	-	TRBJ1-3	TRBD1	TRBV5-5	TGTGCCAGCAGCCAAATACAGGGGAACTCTGGAAACACCATATATTTT	CASSQIQGNSGNTIYF
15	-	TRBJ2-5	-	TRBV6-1	TGTGCCAGCAGTGAAGAGAGGTCGGTCCAAGAGACCCAGTACTTC	CASSEERSVQETQYF
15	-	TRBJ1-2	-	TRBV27	TGTGCCAGCACCAGTTTGGGCGCCGGTAACTATGGCTACACCTTC	CASTSLGAGNYGYTF
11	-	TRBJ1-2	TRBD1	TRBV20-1	TGCAGTGCTCCCTACAGGGGTGGCTACACCTTC	CSAPYRGGYTF
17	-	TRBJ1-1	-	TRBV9	TGTGCCAGCAGCGCCTCCAGGGGCGGTCAAATGAACACTGAAGCTTTCTTT	CASSASRGGQMNTEAFF
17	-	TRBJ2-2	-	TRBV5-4	TGTGCCAGCAGCTTGTACGGGGACTTAATAAACACCGGGGAGCTGTTTTTT	CASSLYGDLINTGELFF
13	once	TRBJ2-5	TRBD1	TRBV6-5	TGTGCCAGCACCCGGGGACAGGGCGAGACCCAGTACTTC	CASTRGQGETQYF
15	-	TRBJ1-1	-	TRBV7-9	TGTGCCAGCAGCCCGTCGACAGGCATGAACACTGAAGCTTTCTTT	CASSPSTGMNTEAFF
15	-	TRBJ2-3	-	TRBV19	TGTGCCAGTAGTATTCCGGGATTCGGTACAGATACGCAGTATTTT	CASSIPGFGTDTQYF
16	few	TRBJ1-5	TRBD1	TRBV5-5	TGTGCCAGCAGCCCGTCCTCGGGACAGGGTAATCAGCCCCAGCATTTT	CASSPSSGQGNQPQHF